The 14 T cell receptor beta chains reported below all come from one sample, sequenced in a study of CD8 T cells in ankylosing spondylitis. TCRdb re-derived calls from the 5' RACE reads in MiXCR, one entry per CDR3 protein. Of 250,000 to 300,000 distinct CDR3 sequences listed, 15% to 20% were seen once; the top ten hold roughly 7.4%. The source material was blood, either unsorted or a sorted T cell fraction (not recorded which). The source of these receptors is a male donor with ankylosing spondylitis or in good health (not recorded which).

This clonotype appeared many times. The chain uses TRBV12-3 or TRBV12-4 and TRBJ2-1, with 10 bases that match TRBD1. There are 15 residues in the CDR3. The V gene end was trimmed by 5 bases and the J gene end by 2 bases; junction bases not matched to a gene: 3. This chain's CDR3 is CASSPTGGPYNEQFF. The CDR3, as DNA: TGTGCCAGCAGTCCGACAGGGGGCCCCTACAATGAGCAGTTCTTC.

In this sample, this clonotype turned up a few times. The CDR3 loop reads CSARNRGAYNEQFF. The CDR3 DNA reads TGCAGCGCCAGAAACAGGGGAGCTTACAATGAGCAGTTCTTC. The rearrangement links TRBV29-1 to TRBJ2-1, with 7 bases matching TRBD1. The V gene's germline CDR1 is SQVTM and CDR2 ANQGSEA. Trimming cost V 7 bases and J 4 bases; bases outside gene matches: 10. The CDR3 length is 14 residues.

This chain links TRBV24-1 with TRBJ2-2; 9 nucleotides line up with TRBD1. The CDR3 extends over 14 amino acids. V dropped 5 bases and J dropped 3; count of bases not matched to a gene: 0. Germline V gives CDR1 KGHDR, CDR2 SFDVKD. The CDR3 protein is CATSGTGDTGELFF. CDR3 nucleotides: TGTGCCACCAGTGGGACAGGGGACACCGGGGAGCTGTTTTTT.

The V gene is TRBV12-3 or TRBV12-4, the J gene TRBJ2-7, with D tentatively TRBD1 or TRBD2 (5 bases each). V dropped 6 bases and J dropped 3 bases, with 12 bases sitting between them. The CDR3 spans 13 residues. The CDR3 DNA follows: TGTGCCAGCAGCCGGGACCGATTCTACGAGCAGTACGTC. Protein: CASSRDRFYEQYV.

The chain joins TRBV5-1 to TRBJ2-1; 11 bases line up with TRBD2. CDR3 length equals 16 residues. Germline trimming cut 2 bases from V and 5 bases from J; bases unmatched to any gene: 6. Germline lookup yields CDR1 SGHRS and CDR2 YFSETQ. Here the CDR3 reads CASSLGTSGRHNEQFF. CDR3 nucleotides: TGCGCCAGCAGCTTAGGGACTAGCGGAAGACACAATGAGCAGTTCTTC.

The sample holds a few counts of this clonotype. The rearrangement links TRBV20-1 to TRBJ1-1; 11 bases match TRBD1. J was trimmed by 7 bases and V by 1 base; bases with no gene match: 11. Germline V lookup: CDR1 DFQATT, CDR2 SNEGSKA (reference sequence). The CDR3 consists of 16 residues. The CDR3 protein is CSARGVRDRGSHEAFF. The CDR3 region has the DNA TGCAGTGCTAGAGGGGTTAGGGACAGGGGGTCGCATGAAGCTTTCTTT.

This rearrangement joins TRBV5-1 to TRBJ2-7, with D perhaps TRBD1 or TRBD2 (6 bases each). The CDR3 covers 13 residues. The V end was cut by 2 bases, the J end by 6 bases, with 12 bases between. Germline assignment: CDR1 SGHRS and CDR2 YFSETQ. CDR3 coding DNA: TGCGCCAGCAGCTTAGGAGGGGGAAGCGAGCAGTACGTC. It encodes CASSLGGGSEQYV.

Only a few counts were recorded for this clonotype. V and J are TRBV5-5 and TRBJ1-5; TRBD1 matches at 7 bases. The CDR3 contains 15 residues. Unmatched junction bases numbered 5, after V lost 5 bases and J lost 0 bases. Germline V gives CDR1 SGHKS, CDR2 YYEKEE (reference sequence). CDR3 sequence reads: CASRLDRNSNQPQHF. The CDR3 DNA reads TGTGCCAGCAGACTGGACAGGAATAGCAATCAGCCCCAGCATTTT.

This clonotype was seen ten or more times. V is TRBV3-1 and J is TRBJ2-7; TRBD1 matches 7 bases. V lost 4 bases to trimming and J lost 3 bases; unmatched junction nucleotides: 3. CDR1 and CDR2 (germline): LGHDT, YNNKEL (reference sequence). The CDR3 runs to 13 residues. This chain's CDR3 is CASSLGQNYEQYV. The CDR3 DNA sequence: TGTGCCAGCAGCCTGGGACAGAACTACGAGCAGTACGTC.

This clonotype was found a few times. The CDR3 sequence: CASSLDASLGYEQYV. CDR3 in DNA: TGCGCCAGCAGCTTGGATGCCTCCCTAGGTTACGAGCAGTACGTC. The gene calls are TRBV5-1 and TRBJ2-7; no definite D call. Germline V gene sequence: CDR1 SGHRS, CDR2 YFSETQ. Trimming shortened V by 0 bases and J by 4 bases, and 14 bases separated the two germline ends. There are 15 residues in the CDR3.

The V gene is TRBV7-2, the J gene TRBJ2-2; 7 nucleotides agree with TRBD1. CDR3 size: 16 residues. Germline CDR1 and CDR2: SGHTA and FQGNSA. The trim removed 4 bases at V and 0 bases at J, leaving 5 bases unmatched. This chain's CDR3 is CASSWGTDANTGELFF. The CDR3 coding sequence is TGTGCCAGCAGCTGGGGGACAGACGCGAACACCGGGGAGCTGTTTTTT.

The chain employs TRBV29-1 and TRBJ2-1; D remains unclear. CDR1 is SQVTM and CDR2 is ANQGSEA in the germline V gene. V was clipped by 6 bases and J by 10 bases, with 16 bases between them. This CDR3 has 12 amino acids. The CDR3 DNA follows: TGCAGCGTCCGGGTGTCAGTGCGAGAGCAGTTCTTC. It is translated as CSVRVSVREQFF.

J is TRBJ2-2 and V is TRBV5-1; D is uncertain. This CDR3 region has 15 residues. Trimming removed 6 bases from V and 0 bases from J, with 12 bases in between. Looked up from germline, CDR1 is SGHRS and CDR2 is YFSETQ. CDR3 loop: CASTLGFANTGELFF. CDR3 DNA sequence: TGCGCCAGCACTCTAGGATTCGCGAACACCGGGGAGCTGTTTTTT.

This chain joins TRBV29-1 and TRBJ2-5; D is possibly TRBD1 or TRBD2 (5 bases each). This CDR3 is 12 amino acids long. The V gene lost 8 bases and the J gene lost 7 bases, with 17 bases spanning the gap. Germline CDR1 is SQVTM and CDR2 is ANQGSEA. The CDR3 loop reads CSFAQGAGTQYF. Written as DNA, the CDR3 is TGCAGCTTTGCCCAGGGTGCGGGGACCCAGTACTTC.